The clone carrying this TCR beta chain was observed a single time. Data came from immunoSEQ multiplex PCR; TCRdb stores just in-frame clones and leaves some out. The repertoire holds some 300,000 clones, with roughly 87% as singletons. This entry is derived from a study of blood T cell repertoires in COVID-19. Study-wide context: The cDNA or gDNA used as material had been derived from T cells, B-cell-depleted T cells, or PBMCs.

Trimming removed 5 bases from V and 5 bases from J, with 11 bases in between. This CDR3 is 14 amino acids long. Per germline, CDR1 SGHRS and CDR2 YFSETQ. Sequenced material: PBMCs or T cells enriched from blood (not recorded which). This sequence was found in a woman aged 30 to 39 who had recovered from COVID-19. V gene TRBV5-1 combines with J gene TRBJ1-6; tentatively, D is TRBD1 (5 bases). The DNA of the CDR3 is TGCGCCAGCAGGACAGACAATAATAATTCACCCCTCCACTTT. It encodes CASRTDNNNSPLHF.